This T cell receptor (beta chain) is from a study of CD8+ T cells in alopecia areata. The overall study: Oral tofacitinib, 5 to 10 mg twice daily, was given in an open-label trial.

As concerns this clone: The antigen is not known.

Study-level results: Scalp clonality and expanded CD8+ clones among the top 100 were significantly decreased by tofacitinib.

Documented treatment: oral pan-JAK inhibitor, 5-10 mg twice daily. cDNA serving as the sequencing template came from extracted, reverse transcribed RNA. Sequencing used immunoSEQ multiplex PCR; TCRdb keeps in-frame clones, though not all of them. This sample yields more than 90,000 clones, of which roughly 50% are seen a single time; 10% to 15% belongs to the top ten. This material consisted of CD8+ T cells sorted from blood, taken at week 24, from a patient treated with tofacitinib. The source is a human donor with alopecia areata.

The CDR3 DNA follows: TGTGCCAGCAGCCAACCAGGGGGCTACCCCCTCGAAGGGGCCCAGTACTTC. The encoded protein is CASSQPGGYPLEGAQYF. V gene TRBV14 combines with J gene TRBJ2-5; 8 nucleotides match TRBD1. V shed 2 bases and J 9 bases; nucleotides not matched to a gene: 17. Germline-derived CDR1 and CDR2 are SGHDN and FVKESK. The CDR3 covers 17 residues.